This T cell receptor (beta chain) was captured by sequencing in a study of blood T cell repertoires in COVID-19 (dated by TCRdb to about 2020). For the wider study: Samples from collaborators originated in the United States, Italy and Spain and spanned both the acute and convalescent phases of COVID-19. The prospective study material was composed of cDNA or gDNA derived from T cells, B-cell-depleted T cells, or PBMCs. The dataset comprised deeply sampled blood TCRbeta repertoires from subjects exposed to, actively infected with, or recovered from COVID-19. The repertoires were released in a freely available public database intended as a resource for research on the immune response to SARS-CoV-2. Samples came from the ongoing ImmuneRACE study (first 160 participants) plus 1,254 subjects from 6 global collaborators. A de-identified subject ID, COVID-19 status, age in years and sex were almost always included in the sample metadata. Where available, HLA class I and class II types were taken from metadata supplied by the sample provider and were not determined by assay-based typing. Results and caveats for the whole study, not just this receptor: The amount of clinical and demographic metadata varied by source and participant and was provided uncurated.

Germline trimming: 5 bases from V, 0 bases from J; junction bases outside gene matches: 10. CDR1 and CDR2, looked up from the germline V gene, are SGHRS and YFSETQ. The CDR3 sequence holds 16 residues, the cysteine and phenylalanine included. CDR3 DNA is the only sequence kept; it has 48 bases, read in frame from the first base. About this clone itself: The antigen it binds to is not known. No base-level quality is on record; no much larger clone is a single base apart.

The immunoSEQ Assay, a bias-controlled multiplex PCR, was used to amplify TCRbeta CDR3 regions from genomic DNA. Under the source paper's analysis protocol: Nucleated cell counts per sample were estimated from amplification of reference gene primers within the assay. To quantify the absolute abundance of each unique TCRbeta CDR3 rearrangement, sequence reads were collapsed and filtered. Productive Simpson clonality was computed per sample as the square root of Simpson's diversity index over productive rearrangements. The table was pulled from immuneACCESS by TCRdb, which kept in-frame rearrangements only. Such tables lose some clones; where checked, under half of the loss comes from unresolved V genes, and the rest has no known cause. The D gene and trimming were derived from the DNA, and the V and J assignments and clone size from that table. This sample is represented by roughly 200,000 clones; 65% to 90% of them were singletons. The ten largest make up 4.5% to 5.5% of the sample.

Participants in the prospective study were aged roughly 18 to 90 years, lived in under 30 United States geographic areas, and enrolled through a virtual design. In the prospective study, cohorts were assigned on the basis of participant-reported clinical history obtained from a screening survey and a study questionnaire. Exposed participants had been in contact with someone with a PCR-confirmed or clinician-diagnosed COVID-19 case within 2 weeks of study entry. Mobile phlebotomists in the prospective study collected whole blood, serum and a nasopharyngeal or oropharyngeal swab from every participant. Prospective study participants could optionally give additional blood draws and questionnaires over an approximately 2-month period. Blood samples from the prospective study were shipped frozen or at room temperature prior to DNA extraction.

The sequence joins TRBV5-1 to TRBJ1-1, with 7 central nucleotides matching TRBD1. This TCR derives from a woman in her 30s who had been exposed to COVID-19. Sequencing was performed on PBMCs or T cells enriched from blood (not recorded which). The encoded CDR3 is CASRGQGVALNTEAFF. The DNA sequence is as follows: TGCGCCAGCAGGGGGCAGGGGGTGGCCCTGAACACTGAAGCTTTCTTT.